The sequence of this TCR beta chain was determined in a study of blood T cell repertoires in COVID-19. Original data processing: Nucleated cell counts were estimated from reference gene primer amplification. Clones were sequenced by immunoSEQ multiplex PCR, and TCRdb holds only the in-frame ones, with some missing. Clone size and the V and J calls come from that table; the DNA yielded D and trimming. The table shows roughly 190,000 clones, with 70% to 85% occurring only once. Participant ages covered about 18 to 100 years across 25 or so US areas. Deletions cut 3 bases from V and 6 bases from J, with 6 bases between. Germline V lookup: CDR1 SNHLY, CDR2 FYNNEI. This CDR3 contains 11 residues.

The chain combines TRBV2 with TRBJ2-7; no clear D. This TCR was sampled from a woman aged 30 to 39 who had recovered from COVID-19. Sequenced: PBMCs or T cells enriched from blood (not recorded which). CDR3 DNA: TGTGCCAGCAGTGAGAGGCGCGAGCAGTACGTC. It is translated as CASSERREQYV.